Following are 10 T cell receptor beta chains from one sample sequenced in a study of blood T cell repertoires in COVID-19. Clones were read by immunoSEQ multiplex PCR, and TCRdb kept only the in-frame ones, dropping some. Of under 250,000 clones in the sample, around 82% are singletons; the top ten hold 4% to 5%. Sequencing was performed on peripheral blood. The receptor set was obtained from a woman aged 70-85 years with acute or convalescent COVID-19.

The gene calls are TRBV24-1 and TRBJ1-5; D not certain. Germline values: CDR1 KGHDR, CDR2 SFDVKD. V was cut by 5 bases and J by 0 bases, with 7 bases left in between. This CDR3 is built from 14 residues. CDR3 amino acids: CATSAANSNQPQHF. DNA of the CDR3: TGTGCCACCAGTGCCGCTAATAGCAATCAGCCCCAGCATTTT.

In its sample, this clone was seen a few times. This rearrangement joins TRBV5-8 to TRBJ2-2; 7 nucleotides match TRBD2. The V segment lost 6 bases and the J segment 1 base; nucleotides outside the gene matches: 3. The V gene's germline CDR1 is SGHTS and CDR2 YDEGEE. This CDR3 comprises 14 residues. CDR3 loop: CASTGGLNTGELFF. CDR3 DNA: TGTGCCAGCACCGGGGGGTTGAACACCGGGGAGCTGTTTTTT.

This chain uses TRBV4-3 with TRBJ1-4, with 8 bases matching TRBD1. V trimming: 0 bases; J trimming: 7 bases; junction bases outside the gene matches: 13. Per the germline V gene, CDR1 is LGHNA and CDR2 is YSLEER. The CDR3 has 18 amino acids. CDR3 in amino acids: CASSQDRNTGGHLEKLFF. Here the CDR3 DNA reads TGCGCCAGCAGCCAAGATCGAAATACAGGGGGGCACCTTGAAAAACTGTTTTTT.

The chain combines TRBV7-6 with TRBJ1-3, with 10 bases aligning to TRBD1. The CDR3 is 17 residues long. The V gene's germline CDR1 is SGHVS and CDR2 FNYEAQ. Trimming cost V 1 base and J 4 bases; bases outside gene matches: 7. The CDR3 loop reads CASSLVAGQGYGNTIYF. The CDR3 DNA sequence: TGTGCCAGCAGCTTAGTAGCGGGACAGGGGTACGGAAACACCATATATTTT.

CDR3 sequence reads: CASSQVTRTQYF. The CDR3 DNA reads TGTGCCAGCAGCCAAGTAACGAGGACCCAGTACTTC. The V gene is TRBV3-1 (or the pseudogene TRBV3-2), the J gene TRBJ2-5; D ambiguous. The V gene lost 1 base and the J gene lost 7 bases, with 7 bases spanning the gap. CDR3 size: 12 residues. Per the germline V gene, CDR1 is LGHDT and CDR2 is YNNKEL (reference sequence).

V and J are TRBV7-2 and TRBJ1-2; 8 bases match TRBD1. The CDR3 is made up of 17 amino acids. The J segment lost 0 bases and the V segment lost 6 bases, leaving 12 bases of the junction unmatched. The germline gives CDR1 SGHTA, CDR2 FQGNSA. The CDR3 bases are TGTGCCAGCAGTATCGGCGGGGGACAGGCACCTAACTATGGCTACACCTTC. Its protein is CASSIGGGQAPNYGYTF.

The chain is built from TRBV4-3 and TRBJ1-2, with D maybe TRBD1 (5 bases). V lost 4 bases to trimming and J lost 2 bases, with 11 bases between them. The CDR3 runs to 14 residues. CDR1 and CDR2 from the germline V gene are LGHNA and YSLEER. The CDR3 here is CASSPLGGNYGYTF. CDR3 DNA sequence: TGCGCCAGCAGCCCCCTCGGGGGGAACTATGGCTACACCTTC.

The V and J genes are TRBV9 and TRBJ1-6; 8 bases map to TRBD1. From germline, CDR1 is SGDLS and CDR2 YYNGEE. J gave up 14 bases and V 3 bases, and 13 bases lay outside the gene matches. The CDR3 runs 15 residues. In DNA form, the CDR3 reads TGTGCCAGCAGCGGGGGGTTGGGGACAGGCTCAACCCTCCACTTT. Its translation is CASSGGLGTGSTLHF.

CDR3 bases: TGTGCCAGCAGTGCGGTCGGAGGTGATAGCAATCAGCCCCAGCATTTT. This sequence encodes CASSAVGGDSNQPQHF. V usage is TRBV6-1 and J usage is TRBJ1-5, with D uncertain. CDR3 length equals 16 residues. Looked up from germline, CDR1 is MNHNS and CDR2 is SASEGT. The V and J ends lost 4 bases and 0 bases respectively, with 13 bases between them.

V is TRBV2 and J is TRBJ2-5; D is unresolved. Trimming cost V 5 bases and J 5 bases, with 9 bases left between them. Per the germline V gene, CDR1 is SNHLY and CDR2 is FYNNEI. The CDR3 is 12 residues long. CDR3 nucleotide sequence: TGTGCCAGCAGTCGGGTTTTGGAGACCCAGTACTTC. Amino acid sequence: CASSRVLETQYF.